Following are 11 T cell receptor beta chains from one sample sequenced in a study of blood T cell repertoires in COVID-19. The repertoire was sequenced with immunoSEQ multiplex PCR; TCRdb's copy has only in-frame clones and lacks some. The sample has fewer than 350,000 clones; roughly 85% are singletons. Sequenced material: peripheral blood. These receptor sequences come from a human donor in a cohort sampled during active COVID-19.

The rearrangement links TRBV19 to TRBJ1-5; weak D call: TRBD1 (5 bases). The CDR3 loop spans 13 amino acids. Trimming took 5 bases from V and 7 from J, leaving 12 bases between them. Per the germline V gene, CDR1 is LNHDA and CDR2 is SQIVND (reference sequence). DNA for the CDR3: TGTGCCAGTAGTGGGGCAGATCCCCAGCCCCAGCATTTT. This codes for CASSGADPQPQHF.

The V gene is TRBV2, the J gene TRBJ1-6; 7 nucleotides line up with TRBD1. Germline V gene sequence: CDR1 SNHLY, CDR2 FYNNEI. Trimming took 4 bases from V and 10 from J; bases not matched to a gene: 10. CDR3 length: 15 amino acids. The CDR3 DNA is TGTGCCAGCAGTGGACAGGGACGTGGTGGATCACCCCTCCACTTT. Translating gives CASSGQGRGGSPLHF.

V gene TRBV6-6 combines with J gene TRBJ1-3; a weak D match, TRBD1 (5 bases). CDR1 and CDR2 (germline): MNHNY, SVGAGI (reference sequence). Deletions cut 2 bases from V and 5 bases from J, with 13 bases between. This CDR3 has 15 residues. The CDR3 loop reads CASSYTSGKRNTIYF. Written as DNA, the CDR3 is TGTGCCAGCAGTTACACCTCAGGGAAACGAAACACCATATATTTT.

The chain couples TRBV24-1 to TRBJ2-3, with D possibly being TRBD2 (6 bases). V lost 8 bases and J 4 bases, leaving 9 bases between the germline ends. The V gene's germline CDR1 is KGHDR and CDR2 SFDVKD. This CDR3 has 12 residues. CDR3 in amino acids: CATTGVADTQYF. For the CDR3, the DNA is TGTGCCACCACGGGGGTTGCAGATACGCAGTATTTT.

This chain uses TRBV15 with TRBJ1-5; 8 bases line up with TRBD1. V lost 5 bases and J lost 6; bases outside the gene matches: 12. This CDR3 comprises 16 residues. Looked up from germline, CDR1 is LNHNV and CDR2 is YYDKDF (reference sequence). The CDR3 region is CATSGSTGGVRQPQHF. The CDR3 DNA follows: TGTGCCACCAGCGGATCTACAGGGGGGGTACGTCAGCCCCAGCATTTT. Complete variable domain (other parts from reference TRBV15 and TRBJ1-5): DAMVIQNPRYQVTQFGKPVTLSCSQTLNHNVMYWYQQKSSQAPKLLFHYYDKDFNNEADTPDNFQSRRPNTSFCFLDIRSPGLGDTAMYLCATSGSTGGVRQPQHFGDGTRLSIL.

The chain combines TRBV20-1 with TRBJ1-2; D call uncertain. Germline CDR1 is DFQATT and CDR2 is SNEGSKA (reference sequence). This CDR3 spans 11 amino acids. Trimming removed 3 bases at V and 5 bases at J, with 7 bases between. CDR3: CSASQEYGYTF. The CDR3 bases are TGCAGTGCTAGTCAAGAGTATGGCTACACCTTC.

The chain recombines TRBV3-1 (or the pseudogene TRBV3-2) with TRBJ2-1; 11 bases line up with TRBD2. The CDR3 consists of 18 residues. With V trimmed by 0 bases and J by 4 bases, 8 bases remained unmatched. Germline-derived CDR1 and CDR2 are LGHDT and YNNKEL (reference sequence). The CDR3 protein is CASSQERGLADPYNEQFF. CDR3 coding DNA: TGTGCCAGCAGCCAAGAGAGGGGACTAGCGGACCCATACAATGAGCAGTTCTTC.

This chain links TRBV3-1 (or the pseudogene TRBV3-2) with TRBJ1-4; TRBD1 is a possible D gene (5 bases). Germline loops: CDR1 LGHDT, CDR2 YNNKEL (reference sequence). This CDR3 is built from 13 residues. V was clipped by 7 bases and J by 8 bases, with 14 bases between them. Written as DNA, the CDR3 is TGTGCCAGCATGGGGACTTTGGGGGAAAAACTGTTTTTT. Its translation is CASMGTLGEKLFF.

This clone has more than one count but fewer than ten. The sample has other DNA sequences that encode this CDR3 too. The chain carries TRBV24-1 and TRBJ2-7; D is uncertain. Germline values: CDR1 KGHDR, CDR2 SFDVKD. This CDR3 is built from 12 residues. V shed 10 bases and J shed 0 bases, with 9 bases lying between them. As DNA, the CDR3 is TGTGCCACTTCCGGGTCCTCCTACGAGCAGTACTTC. The encoded protein is CATSGSSYEQYF.

V usage is TRBV5-1 and J usage is TRBJ1-1, with a possible D match to TRBD1 (5 bases). The germline CDR1 and CDR2 sequences are SGHRS and YFSETQ. Deletions cut 4 bases from V and 11 bases from J, with 18 bases between. The CDR3 is made up of 13 amino acids. This CDR3 reads CASSPMGQLMAFF. The CDR3 region has the DNA TGCGCCAGCAGCCCCATGGGGCAGCTGATGGCTTTCTTT.

The chain couples TRBV7-9 to TRBJ1-6; D perhaps matches TRBD1 (5 bases). The V gene's germline CDR1 is SEHNR and CDR2 FQNEAQ (reference sequence). The V end was cut by 5 bases, the J end by 8 bases, with 13 bases between. This CDR3 contains 14 residues. CDR3 sequence: CASSPPGRDSPLHF. As DNA, the CDR3 is TGTGCCAGCAGCCCCCCAGGGAGGGATTCACCCCTCCACTTT.